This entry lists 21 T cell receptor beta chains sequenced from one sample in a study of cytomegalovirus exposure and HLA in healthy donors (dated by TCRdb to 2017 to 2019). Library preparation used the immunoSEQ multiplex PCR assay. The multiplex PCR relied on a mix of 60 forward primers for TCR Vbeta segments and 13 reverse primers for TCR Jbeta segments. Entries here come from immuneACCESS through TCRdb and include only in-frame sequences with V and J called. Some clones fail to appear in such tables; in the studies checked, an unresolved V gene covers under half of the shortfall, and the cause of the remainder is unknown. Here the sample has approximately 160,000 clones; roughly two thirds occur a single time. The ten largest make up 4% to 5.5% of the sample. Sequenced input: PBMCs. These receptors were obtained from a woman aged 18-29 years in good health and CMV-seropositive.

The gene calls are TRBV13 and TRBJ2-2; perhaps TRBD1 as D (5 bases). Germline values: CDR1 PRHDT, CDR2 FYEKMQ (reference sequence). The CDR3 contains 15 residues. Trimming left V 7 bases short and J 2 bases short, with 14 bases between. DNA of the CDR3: TGTGCCAGCACCAAGGGGCGGCCTAACACCGGGGAGCTGTTTTTT. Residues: CASTKGRPNTGELFF.

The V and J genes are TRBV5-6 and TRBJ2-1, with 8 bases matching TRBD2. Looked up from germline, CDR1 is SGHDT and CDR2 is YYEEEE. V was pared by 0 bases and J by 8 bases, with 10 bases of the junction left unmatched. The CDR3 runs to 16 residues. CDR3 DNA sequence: TGTGCCAGCAGCTTGGGTAGGGGACTAGTCCTCCATGAGCAGTTCTTC. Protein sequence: CASSLGRGLVLHEQFF.

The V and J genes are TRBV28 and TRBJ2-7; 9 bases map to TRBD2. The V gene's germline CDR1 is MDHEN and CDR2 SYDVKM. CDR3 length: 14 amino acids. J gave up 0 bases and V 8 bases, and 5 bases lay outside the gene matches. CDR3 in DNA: TGTGCCAGCCGGCCTAGCGGGACCTCCTACGAGCAGTACTTC. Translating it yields CASRPSGTSYEQYF. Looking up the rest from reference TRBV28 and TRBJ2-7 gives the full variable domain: DVKVTQSSRYLVKRTGEKVFLECVQDMDHENMFWYRQDPGLGLRLIYFSYDVKMKEKGDIPEGYSVSREKKERFSLILESASTNQTSMYLCASRPSGTSYEQYFGPGTRLTVT.

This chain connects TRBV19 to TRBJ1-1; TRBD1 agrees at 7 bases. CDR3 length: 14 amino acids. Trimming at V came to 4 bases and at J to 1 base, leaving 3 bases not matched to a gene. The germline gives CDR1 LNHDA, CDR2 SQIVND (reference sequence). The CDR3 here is CASSRRQGNTEAFF. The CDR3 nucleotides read TGTGCCAGTAGTAGGAGACAGGGGAACACTGAAGCTTTCTTT.

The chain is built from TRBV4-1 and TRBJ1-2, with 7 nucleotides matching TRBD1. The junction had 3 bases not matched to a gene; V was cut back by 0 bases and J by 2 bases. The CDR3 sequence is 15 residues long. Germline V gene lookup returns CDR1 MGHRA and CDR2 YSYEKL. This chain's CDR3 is CASSQEGTANYGYTF. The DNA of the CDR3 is TGCGCCAGCAGCCAAGAGGGGACAGCCAACTATGGCTACACCTTC.

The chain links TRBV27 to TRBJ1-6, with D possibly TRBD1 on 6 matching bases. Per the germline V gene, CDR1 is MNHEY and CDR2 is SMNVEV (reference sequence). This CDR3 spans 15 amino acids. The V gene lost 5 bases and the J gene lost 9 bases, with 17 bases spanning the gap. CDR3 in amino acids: CASSARQGIGSPLHF. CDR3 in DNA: TGTGCCAGCAGTGCCCGCCAGGGGATAGGTTCACCCCTCCACTTT.

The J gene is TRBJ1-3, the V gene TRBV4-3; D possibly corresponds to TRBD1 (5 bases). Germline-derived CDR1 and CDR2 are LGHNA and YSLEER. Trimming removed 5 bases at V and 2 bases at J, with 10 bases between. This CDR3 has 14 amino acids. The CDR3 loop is CASSYRQTGNTIYF. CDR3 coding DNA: TGCGCCAGCAGCTACCGACAGACTGGAAACACCATATATTTT.

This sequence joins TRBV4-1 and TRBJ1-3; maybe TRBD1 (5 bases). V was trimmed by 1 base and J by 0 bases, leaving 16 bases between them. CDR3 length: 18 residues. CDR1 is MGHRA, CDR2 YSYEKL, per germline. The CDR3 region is CASSQGWEGSPSGNTIYF. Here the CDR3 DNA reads TGCGCCAGCAGCCAAGGATGGGAGGGGTCCCCCTCTGGAAACACCATATATTTT.

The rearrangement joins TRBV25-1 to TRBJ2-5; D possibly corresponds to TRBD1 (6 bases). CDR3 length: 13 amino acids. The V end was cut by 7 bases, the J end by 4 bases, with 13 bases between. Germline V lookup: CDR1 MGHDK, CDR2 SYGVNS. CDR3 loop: CASNPIGGETQYF. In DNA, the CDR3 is TGTGCCAGCAATCCGATAGGGGGAGAGACCCAGTACTTC.

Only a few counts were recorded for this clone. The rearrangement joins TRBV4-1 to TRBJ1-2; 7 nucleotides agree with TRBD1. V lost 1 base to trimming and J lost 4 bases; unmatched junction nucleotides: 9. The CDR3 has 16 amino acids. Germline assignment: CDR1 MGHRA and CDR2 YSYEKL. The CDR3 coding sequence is TGCGCCAGCAGCCAAGGGCCCTTCGGGACAGCCTATGGCTACACCTTC. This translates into CASSQGPFGTAYGYTF.

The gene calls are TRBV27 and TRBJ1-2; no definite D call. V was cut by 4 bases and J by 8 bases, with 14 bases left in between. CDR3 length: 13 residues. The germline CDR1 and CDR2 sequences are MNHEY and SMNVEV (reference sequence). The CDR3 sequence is CASSWGVEGGYTF. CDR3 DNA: TGTGCCAGCAGTTGGGGTGTGGAGGGAGGCTACACCTTC.

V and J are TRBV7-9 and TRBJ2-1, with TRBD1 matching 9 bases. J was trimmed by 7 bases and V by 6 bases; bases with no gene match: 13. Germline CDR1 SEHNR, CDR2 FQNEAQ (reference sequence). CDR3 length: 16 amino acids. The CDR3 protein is CASSPRDRVPWNEQFF. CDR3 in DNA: TGTGCCAGCAGTCCCCGGGACAGGGTCCCTTGGAATGAGCAGTTCTTC.

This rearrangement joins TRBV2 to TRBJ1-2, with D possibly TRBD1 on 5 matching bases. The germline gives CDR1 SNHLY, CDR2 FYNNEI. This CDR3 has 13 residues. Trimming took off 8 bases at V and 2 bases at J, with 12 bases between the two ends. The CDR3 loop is CASLQDRNYGYTF. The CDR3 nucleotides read TGTGCCAGCCTTCAAGACAGAAACTATGGCTACACCTTC.

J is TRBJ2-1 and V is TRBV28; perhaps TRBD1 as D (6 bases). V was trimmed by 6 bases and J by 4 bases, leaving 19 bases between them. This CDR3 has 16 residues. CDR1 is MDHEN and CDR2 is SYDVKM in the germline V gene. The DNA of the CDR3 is TGTGCCAGCAGGGTTGGACGGACAGCCATATACAATGAGCAGTTCTTC. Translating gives CASRVGRTAIYNEQFF.

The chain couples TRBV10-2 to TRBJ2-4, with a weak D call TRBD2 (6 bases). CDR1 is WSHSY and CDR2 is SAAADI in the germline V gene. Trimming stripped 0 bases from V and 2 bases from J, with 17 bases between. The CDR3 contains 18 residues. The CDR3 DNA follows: TGCGCCAGCAGTGAGTCGTTAAGAAGCGGGTGGTCCAAAAACATTCAGTACTTC. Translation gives CASSESLRSGWSKNIQYF.

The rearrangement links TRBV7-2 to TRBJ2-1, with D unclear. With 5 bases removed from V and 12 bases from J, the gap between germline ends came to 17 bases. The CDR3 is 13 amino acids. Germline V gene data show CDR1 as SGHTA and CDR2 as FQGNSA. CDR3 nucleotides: TGTGCCAGCAGCCCCACCCGAACAGTGGGGCAGTTCTTC. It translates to CASSPTRTVGQFF.

The CDR3: CASSPGQHDNSPLHF. The DNA of the CDR3 is TGTGCCAGCTCACCAGGACAGCATGATAATTCACCCCTCCACTTT. The V and J genes are TRBV18 and TRBJ1-6; tentatively, D is TRBD1 (6 bases). Looked up from germline, CDR1 is KGHSH and CDR2 is LQKENI. The V end was cut by 2 bases, the J end by 5 bases, with 10 bases between. CDR3 length equals 15 residues.

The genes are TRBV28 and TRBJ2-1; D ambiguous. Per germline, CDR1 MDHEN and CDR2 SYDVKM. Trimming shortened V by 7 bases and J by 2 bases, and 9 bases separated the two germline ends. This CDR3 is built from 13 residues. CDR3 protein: CASTLRAYNEQFF. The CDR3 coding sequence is TGTGCCAGCACCCTAAGAGCCTACAATGAGCAGTTCTTC.

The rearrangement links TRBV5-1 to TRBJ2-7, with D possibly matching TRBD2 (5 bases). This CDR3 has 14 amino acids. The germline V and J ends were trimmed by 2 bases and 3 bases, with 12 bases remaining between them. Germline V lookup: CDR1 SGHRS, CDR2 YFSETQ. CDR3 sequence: CASSLSSSFYEQYF. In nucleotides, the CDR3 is TGCGCCAGCAGCTTATCTAGCAGTTTCTACGAGCAGTACTTC.

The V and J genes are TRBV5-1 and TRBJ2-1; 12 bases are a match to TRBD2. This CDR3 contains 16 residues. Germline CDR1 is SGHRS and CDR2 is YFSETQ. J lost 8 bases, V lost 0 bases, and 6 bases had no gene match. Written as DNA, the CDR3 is TGCGCCAGCAGCTTGGAGGAGACTAGCGGGAGAGATGAGCAGTTCTTC. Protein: CASSLEETSGRDEQFF.

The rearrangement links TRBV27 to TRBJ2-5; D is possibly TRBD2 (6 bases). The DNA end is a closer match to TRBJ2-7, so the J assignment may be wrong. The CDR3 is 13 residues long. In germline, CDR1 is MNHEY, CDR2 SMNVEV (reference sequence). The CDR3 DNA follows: TGTGCCAGTTCGCGGGACCCATCCTACGAGCAGTACTTC. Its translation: CASSRDPSYEQYF.